Listed below are T cell receptor beta chains from one sample, sequenced in a study of T cells in Graves' hyperthyroidism and ophthalmopathy. Via MiXCR, TCRdb re-called the multiplex PCR reads, giving one row per CDR3 protein. The table shows hundreds of thousands of distinct CDR3 sequences, with about 20% occurring only once. Sample: blood. These receptors came from a middle-aged man with Graves' ophthalmopathy. CDR3s include the opening cysteine and the closing phenylalanine or tryptophan. The D gene is left open where the match is weak. Clone size is given for some rows only: seen once, a few or many times, or a class if the clone is expanded.

TRBJ1-1,few,TRBV6-1,-,CASSHFYLF,TGTGCCAGCAGCCATTTCTACCTCTTT
TRBJ1-5,few,TRBV20-1,-,CSARDHWGQPQHF,TGCAGTGCTAGAGACCACTGGGGACAGCCCCAGCATTTT
TRBJ1-2,many,TRBV5-8,-,CASSLGGAYGYTF,TGTGCCAGCAGCTTAGGGGGAGCCTATGGCTACACCTTC
TRBJ2-1,few,TRBV3-1,-,CASSQGNPPNNEQFF,TGTGCCAGCAGCCAAGGGAACCCCCCGAACAATGAGCAGTTCTTC
TRBJ2-1,few,TRBV5-5,TRBD2,CASSRTSGGTYNEQFF,TGTGCCAGCAGCAGGACTAGCGGGGGGACCTACAATGAGCAGTTCTTC
TRBJ2-5,-,TRBV27,-,CASSSDTGPQETQYF,TGTGCCAGCAGTTCAGATACGGGGCCCCAAGAGACCCAGTACTTC
TRBJ2-4,-,TRBV6-1,TRBD1,CASHTGTGVRAKNIQYF,TGTGCCAGCCACACCGGGACAGGGGTGAGGGCCAAAAACATTCAGTACTTC
TRBJ2-7,-,TRBV7-9,-,CASSFGLLYEQYF,TGTGCCAGCAGCTTCGGACTACTCTACGAGCAGTACTTC
TRBJ2-7,-,TRBV29-1,-,CSVEESWKGLGTYEQYF,TGCAGCGTTGAAGAGAGTTGGAAAGGTTTAGGTACCTACGAGCAGTACTTC
TRBJ2-2,few,TRBV28,-,CASSLWWAGAGELFF,TGTGCCAGCAGTTTATGGTGGGCCGGGGCCGGGGAGCTGTTTTTT
TRBJ1-2,few,TRBV18,-,CASSPNGQWYGYTF,TGTGCCAGCTCACCGAACGGACAGTGGTATGGCTACACCTTC
TRBJ1-1,few,TRBV5-1,-,CASSLVPTTKNTEAFF,TGCGCCAGCAGCTTGGTTCCGACCACAAAGAACACTGAAGCTTTCTTT
TRBJ2-6,-,TRBV12-3/TRBV12-4,-,CASSLWGQGSSGANVLTF,TGTGCCAGCAGTTTATGGGGGCAGGGGAGCTCTGGGGCCAACGTCCTGACTTTC
TRBJ2-3,-,TRBV30,-,CAWSPASITNTDTQYF,TGTGCCTGGAGCCCGGCTAGTATTACAAACACAGATACGCAGTATTTT
TRBJ1-2,many,TRBV20-1,TRBD1,CSAMPDRGPAYGYTF,TGCAGTGCAATGCCCGACAGGGGGCCGGCCTATGGCTACACCTTC
TRBJ2-2,-,TRBV18,TRBD1,CASLTRTGVTGELFF,TGTGCCAGCCTCACCCGGACAGGGGTCACCGGGGAGCTGTTTTTT
TRBJ2-7,few,TRBV7-9,-,CASSPQAGSYEQYF,TGTGCCAGCAGCCCACAAGCGGGCTCCTACGAGCAGTACTTC
TRBJ1-1,-,TRBV10-3,-,CAIREAGQLNTEAFF,TGTGCCATCAGGGAGGCAGGACAGCTGAACACTGAAGCTTTCTTT
TRBJ2-2,many,TRBV5-1,-,CASSLSSSPGELFF,TGCGCCAGCAGCTTGTCCAGTTCCCCCGGGGAGCTGTTTTTT
TRBJ1-1,many,TRBV2,TRBD1,CASSDRGRWNTEAFF,TGTGCCAGCAGTGACAGGGGGCGGTGGAACACTGAAGCTTTCTTT
TRBJ1-5,-,TRBV6-1,-,CASSAANSNQPQHF,TGTGCCAGCAGTGCAGCTAATAGCAATCAGCCCCAGCATTTT
TRBJ2-3,many,TRBV30,TRBD1,CAWSVRGQKQYF,TGTGCCTGGAGTGTACGGGGACAGAAGCAGTATTTT
TRBJ2-5,-,TRBV9,TRBD2,CASSVGPGGETQYF,TGTGCCAGCAGCGTAGGCCCGGGAGGGGAGACCCAGTACTTC
TRBJ2-1,few,TRBV20-1,TRBD2,CSARVRGRAGNEQFF,TGCAGTGCTAGAGTCCGTGGGAGGGCTGGAAATGAGCAGTTCTTC
TRBJ1-2,-,TRBV9,-,CASSQGAPSYGYTF,TGCGCCAGCAGCCAAGGGGCGCCCAGCTATGGCTACACCTTC
TRBJ1-5,-,TRBV11-2,-,CASSLRFGRESDQPQHF,TGTGCCAGCAGCCTAAGGTTCGGCAGGGAGTCGGATCAGCCCCAGCATTTT
TRBJ2-7,few,TRBV4-1,TRBD1,CASSQAGQPHYEQYF,TGCGCCAGCAGCCAAGCGGGACAGCCTCACTACGAGCAGTACTTC
TRBJ2-7,-,TRBV12-3/TRBV12-4,TRBD2,CASSDHSGRNSYEQYF,TGTGCCAGCAGTGACCATAGCGGGAGGAACTCCTACGAGCAGTACTTC
TRBJ1-5,once,TRBV6-5,-,CASSYEGSNQPQHF,TGTGCCAGCAGTTACGAGGGGAGCAATCAGCCCCAGCATTTT
TRBJ2-1,-,TRBV10-3,TRBD2,CATRGDGGREGSYNEQFF,TGTGCCACTCGCGGGGACGGAGGGCGGGAGGGGTCTTACAATGAGCAGTTCTTC